This T cell receptor (beta chain) was recovered during a study of graft-versus-host responses after intestinal transplantation. Points from the study as a whole: Some GvH clones appeared in ileal mucosa or blood before recipient bone marrow. Within the allografts of patients who had graft-donor T cell macrochimerism, graft-versus-host to host-versus-graft clonal ratios were high.

This clone showed up just a few times. Its antigen is currently unknown. The assay was immunoSEQ multiplex PCR, and TCRdb's table has in-frame clones only and misses some. The top ten hold roughly 0.37% of the sample, which has more than 65,000 clones, approximately 91% seen once. The receptor's source is a human donor who received an intestinal transplant. Source: unstimulated CD4+ T cells sorted from spleen or lymph node cells, taken before intestinal transplant.

CDR3 sequence (DNA): TGTGCCAGCAGCCCACGTCCGCGACAGCCGCAGAACACCGGGGAGCTGTTTTTT. Protein: CASSPRPRQPQNTGELFF. The rearrangement uses TRBV14 and TRBJ2-2; D possibly corresponds to TRBD1 (5 bases). The CDR3 loop spans 18 amino acids. Germline CDR1 and CDR2: SGHDN and FVKESK. V lost 4 bases to trimming and J lost 1 base, with 19 bases between them.